This T cell receptor beta chain was found in a study of blood T cell repertoires in COVID-19. Overall study: T cells, B-cell-depleted T cells, or PBMCs provided the cDNA or gDNA that served as material.

The age range of participants was 18 to 89 years, with residence in roughly 25 US areas. The V segment lost 2 bases and the J segment 8 bases; nucleotides outside the gene matches: 7. This CDR3 is built from 15 residues. Germline loops: CDR1 SGHNT, CDR2 YYREEE (reference sequence). Original processing notes: Estimation of nucleated cell counts relied on the amplification of reference gene primers. Produced via immunoSEQ multiplex PCR; TCRdb's table is partial and in-frame only. D and trimming come from the DNA, and the V and J calls and clone size come from that table. This table holds approximately 490,000 clones, approximately 86% found once.

Sequenced input: PBMCs or T cells enriched from blood (not recorded which). The clonotype comes from an older woman who had recovered from COVID-19. The rearrangement uses TRBV5-4 and TRBJ2-1, with 10 nucleotides matching TRBD1. The CDR3 loop is CASSFADRGADEQFF. In DNA form, the CDR3 reads TGTGCCAGCAGCTTCGCGGACAGGGGGGCGGATGAGCAGTTCTTC.